The clone carrying this T cell receptor beta chain was found many times. The sample is drawn from a study of molecular identifiers for immune sequencing clone quantification. Study-wide background: Replicates partitioned RNA from roughly 20,000 or 100,000 naive CD8 cells into five parts, sequencing four.

TCRdb ran MiXCR on the PCR reads and lists one entry per CDR3 protein. This repertoire shows roughly 90,000 distinct CDR3 sequences, about 23% found once; its top ten account for roughly 0.76%. Germline CDR1 SGHDN, CDR2 FVKESK. This CDR3 comprises 14 residues. The V and J ends lost 0 bases and 5 bases respectively, with 9 bases between them. This sequence originates from a human donor in good health. Some libraries in this study had Jurkat cell RNA spiked in. The chain couples TRBV14 to TRBJ2-3, with no clear D. The sequencing sample was made of naive CD8+ T cells from blood, with Jurkat cell RNA spiked in. Subset described: FACS-sorted CD8+CD4-CCR7+CD45RA+ naive T cells. In DNA form, the CDR3 reads TGTGCCAGCAGCCAAGATACCCCTAGAGATACGCAGTATTTT. Translated: CASSQDTPRDTQYF.